This T cell receptor (beta chain) was sequenced during a study of CD4 T cells in relation to SARS-CoV-2 and coronaviruses. Study-level background: Convalescent donors were aged 21 to 72, with median about 40 years. The restricting HLA molecule for shared crossreactive spike epitopes was mapped.

Overall study results and limits: This crossreactivity analysis covered spike protein alone, no other viral proteins.

The CDR3 has 15 amino acids. The V gene lost 3 bases and the J gene lost 7 bases, with 18 bases spanning the gap. CDR1 and CDR2 (germline): LGHDT, YNNKEL (reference sequence). This clone was seen once. The antigen is unknown. Clones were sequenced by immunoSEQ multiplex PCR, and TCRdb holds only the in-frame ones, with some missing. This sample has tens of thousands of clones, with 92% found just once. This chain uses TRBV3-1 (or the pseudogene TRBV3-2) with TRBJ1-2; the D gene is possibly TRBD1 (6 bases). This sequence was found in an adult with COVID-19. Sample: naive CD4+ T cells from PBMCs. Subset in this sample: naive CD4+ T cells isolated by negative enrichment. The CDR3 is CASSHPSWGLGGYTF. The CDR3 bases are TGTGCCAGCAGCCACCCAAGCTGGGGGCTTGGTGGCTACACCTTC.